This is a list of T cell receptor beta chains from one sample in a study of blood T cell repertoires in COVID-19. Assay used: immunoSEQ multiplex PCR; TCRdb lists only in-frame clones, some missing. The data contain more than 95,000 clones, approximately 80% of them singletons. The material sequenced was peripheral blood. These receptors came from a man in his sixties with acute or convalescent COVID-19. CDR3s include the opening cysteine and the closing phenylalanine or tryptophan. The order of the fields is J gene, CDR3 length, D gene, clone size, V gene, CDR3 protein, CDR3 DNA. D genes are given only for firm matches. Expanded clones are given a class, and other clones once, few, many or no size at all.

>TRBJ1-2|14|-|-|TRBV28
CASSPTVGGYGYTF
TGTGCCAGCAGTCCCACTGTCGGGGGCTATGGCTACACCTTC
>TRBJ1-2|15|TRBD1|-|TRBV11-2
CASTFAGGVSYGYTF
TGTGCCAGCACCTTCGCAGGGGGAGTTTCGTATGGCTACACCTTC
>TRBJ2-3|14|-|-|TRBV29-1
CSVVAATSTDTQYF
TGCAGCGTTGTCGCGGCTACTAGCACAGATACGCAGTATTTT
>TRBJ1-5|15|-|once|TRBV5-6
CASSLARRVGQPQHF
TGTGCCAGCAGCTTGGCCCGCAGGGTGGGTCAGCCCCAGCATTTT
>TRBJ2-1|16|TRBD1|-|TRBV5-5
CASSPTGTGRDNEQFF
TGTGCCAGCAGCCCGACCGGGACAGGGAGGGACAATGAGCAGTTCTTC
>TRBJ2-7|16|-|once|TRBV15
CATSRDLGGDSYEQYF
TGTGCCACCAGCAGAGATCTGGGCGGGGACTCCTACGAGCAGTACTTC
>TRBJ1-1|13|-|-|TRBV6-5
CASTPGSGTEAFF
TGTGCCAGCACCCCAGGGTCGGGCACTGAAGCTTTCTTT
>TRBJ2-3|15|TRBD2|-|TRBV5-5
CASSLDWAGGDTQYF
TGTGCCAGCAGCTTGGACTGGGCGGGAGGAGATACGCAGTATTTT
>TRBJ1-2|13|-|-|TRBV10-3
CAISVAENYGYTF
TGTGCCATCAGTGTGGCGGAGAACTATGGCTACACCTTC
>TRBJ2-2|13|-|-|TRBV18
CASSLRNTGELFF
TGTGCCAGCTCTCTGAGGAACACCGGGGAGCTGTTTTTT
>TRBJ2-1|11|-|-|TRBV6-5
CASSDMDKQFF
TGTGCCAGCAGCGACATGGACAAGCAGTTCTTC
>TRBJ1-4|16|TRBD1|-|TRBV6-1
CASSVTRGRTNEKLFF
TGTGCCAGCAGTGTGACCAGGGGGCGCACTAATGAAAAACTGTTTTTT
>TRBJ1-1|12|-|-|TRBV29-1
CSAATANTEAFF
TGCAGTGCCGCGACAGCCAACACTGAAGCTTTCTTT
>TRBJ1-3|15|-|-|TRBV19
CASSIPRSSGNTIYF
TGTGCCAGTAGTATTCCAAGGAGCTCTGGAAACACCATATATTTT
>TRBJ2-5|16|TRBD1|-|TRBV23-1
CASSAGDRGRQETQYF
TGCGCCAGCAGTGCGGGCGACAGGGGGCGCCAAGAGACCCAGTACTTC
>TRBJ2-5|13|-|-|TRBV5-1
CASSLGTEETQYF
TGCGCCAGCAGCTTGGGGACAGAAGAGACCCAGTACTTC